The present T cell receptor beta chain was sequenced within a study of cytomegalovirus exposure and HLA in healthy donors. A word on this clone: No antigen is known for it.

Clones were sequenced by immunoSEQ multiplex PCR, and TCRdb holds only the in-frame ones, with some missing. The sample comprises about 330,000 clones, around 90% of which are singletons, and about 1% rests with the top ten. Per the germline V gene, CDR1 is MNHEY and CDR2 is SVGAGI. The CDR3 runs 14 residues. J was trimmed by 5 bases and V by 6 bases; bases with no gene match: 10. General observations from the study: Among the CMV-associated chains, three were confirmed in vitro as specific for CMV antigens. Most TCRs appeared rarely, but some public TCRs recurred in many donors. The study flagged around 150 TCR beta chains as cytomegalovirus-associated. Per published reports, the classifier diagnosed cytomegalovirus status with high specificity and sensitivity.

Input material: PBMCs. The sequence derives from a woman aged 25 to 39 in good health and CMV-seropositive. The rearrangement joins TRBV6-5 to TRBJ2-7; 7 bases line up with TRBD2. This CDR3 is CASSLSGQEDEQYF. The CDR3 coding sequence is TGTGCCAGCAGCCTTAGCGGGCAGGAGGACGAGCAGTACTTC.